These T cell receptor beta chains were read from a single sample in a study of shared clonotypes between healthy human individuals. Clones were sequenced by immunoSEQ multiplex PCR, and TCRdb holds only the in-frame ones, with some missing. The repertoire consists of about 1.1 million clones, with 70% to 85% occurring once and the leading ten covering 0.89%. The source material was memory CD4+ T cells from PBMCs. The receptors derive from a man between 18 and 35 years old in good health. Some clones in this sample may be carry-over from other donors' samples. CDR3s include the opening cysteine and the closing phenylalanine or tryptophan. The D gene is left open where the match is weak. Clone size appears in some rows only: once, few, many, or a class for an expanded clone.

TRBJ1-5,.,TRBV18,15,.,CASSPGGDSNQPQHF,TGTGCCAGCTCACCCGGAGGTGATAGCAATCAGCCCCAGCATTTT
TRBJ2-7,.,TRBV6-5,14,.,CASNRPSGDYEQYF,TGTGCCAGCAACCGGCCTTCCGGGGACTACGAGCAGTACTTC
TRBJ1-1,.,TRBV6-1,14,few,CASAGSTMNTEAFF,TGTGCCTCGGCGGGAAGCACAATGAACACTGAAGCTTTCTTT
TRBJ2-7,TRBD1,TRBV5-4,15,.,CASSFSQGVAYEQYF,TGTGCCAGCAGCTTTTCGCAGGGGGTAGCCTACGAGCAGTACTTC
TRBJ1-2,.,TRBV14,13,.,CASSQVPDYGYTF,TGTGCCAGCAGCCAAGTGCCAGACTATGGCTACACCTTC
TRBJ1-5,TRBD1,TRBV11-2,17,.,CASSLGGTGASNQPQHF,TGTGCCAGCAGCTTAGGAGGGACAGGGGCTAGCAATCAGCCCCAGCATTTT
TRBJ2-5,.,TRBV7-8,13,.,CASSFGRQETQYF,TGTGCCAGCAGCTTCGGCAGGCAAGAGACCCAGTACTTC
TRBJ1-1,.,TRBV9,13,.,CASSLEGGTEAFF,TGTGCCAGCAGTCTCGAGGGGGGCACTGAAGCTTTCTTT
TRBJ2-2,.,TRBV6-6,13,.,CASSAAGFGELFF,TGTGCCAGCAGTGCCGCAGGTTTCGGGGAGCTGTTTTTT
TRBJ2-5,TRBD2,TRBV2,14,.,CASSVAGGPETQYF,TGTGCCAGCAGTGTAGCGGGAGGGCCAGAGACCCAGTACTTC
TRBJ2-6,TRBD1,TRBV15,18,.,CATSSRDSHPSGANVLTF,TGTGCCACCAGCAGCCGGGACAGCCACCCCTCTGGGGCCAACGTCCTGACTTTC
TRBJ2-7,TRBD1,TRBV7-2,15,once,CASSADRDSWYEQYF,TGTGCCAGCAGCGCCGACAGGGATTCCTGGTACGAGCAGTACTTC
TRBJ1-5,TRBD1,TRBV29-1,14,.,CSASSGTGNQPQHF,TGCAGCGCCTCGTCCGGGACAGGGAATCAGCCCCAGCATTTT
TRBJ1-2,TRBD1,TRBV5-4,15,.,CASSLEQGKDYGYTF,TGTGCCAGCAGCTTGGAACAGGGGAAGGACTATGGCTACACCTTC
TRBJ2-1,TRBD2,TRBV5-1,14,.,CASSLASGNNEQFF,TGCGCCAGCAGCTTGGCTAGCGGAAACAATGAGCAGTTCTTC
TRBJ1-5,.,TRBV7-6,14,.,CASSPREGGQPQHF,TGTGCCAGCAGCCCTAGGGAGGGTGGTCAGCCCCAGCATTTT
TRBJ1-6,.,TRBV7-9,14,few,CASSLDTKGSPLHF,TGTGCCAGCAGCTTAGATACGAAGGGATCACCCCTCCACTTT
TRBJ2-3,.,TRBV4-3,15,.,CASSLSRQGTDTQYF,TGCGCCAGCAGCCTTTCGAGGCAGGGAACAGATACGCAGTATTTT
TRBJ1-2,.,TRBV28,15,few,CASSLGGSSLGGYTF,TGTGCCAGCAGTTTAGGGGGCTCTTCGTTAGGTGGCTACACCTTC
TRBJ2-3,.,TRBV13,14,.,CASSSSASTDTQYF,TGTGCCAGCAGCTCCAGCGCCAGCACAGATACGCAGTATTTT
TRBJ2-1,.,TRBV4-1,14,many,CASSPGTVHNEQFF,TGCGCCAGCAGCCCCGGGACCGTACACAATGAGCAGTTCTTC
TRBJ1-1,.,TRBV30,14,.,CAWREGPMNTEAFF,TGTGCCTGGAGGGAGGGTCCCATGAACACTGAAGCTTTCTTT
TRBJ2-2,.,TRBV9,11,.,CASSRTGELFF,TGTGCCAGCAGTCGGACCGGGGAGCTGTTTTTT
TRBJ1-2,.,TRBV5-1,12,.,CASSLDSFGYTF,TGCGCCAGCAGCTTGGACAGTTTTGGCTACACCTTC
TRBJ2-2,.,TRBV27,15,.,CASRNGRSNTGELFF,TGTGCCAGCAGGAATGGACGATCGAACACCGGGGAGCTGTTTTTT
TRBJ2-7,.,TRBV28,19,.,CASSLFRGPRGGYTYEQYF,TGTGCCAGCAGTTTATTCAGGGGGCCCCGGGGGGGATATACCTACGAGCAGTACTTC
TRBJ1-2,.,TRBV5-4,15,few,CASSSPADANYGYTF,TGTGCCAGCAGCTCGCCTGCGGACGCTAACTATGGCTACACCTTC
TRBJ2-7,.,TRBV6-1,16,few,CASSVKPRDGSYEQYF,TGTGCCAGCAGTGTCAAACCTCGGGACGGATCCTACGAGCAGTACTTC
TRBJ2-7,TRBD1,TRBV11-2,15,.,CASSNGQGTLYEQYF,TGTGCCAGCAGCAACGGACAGGGGACCCTCTACGAGCAGTACTTC
TRBJ1-3,TRBD1,TRBV18,14,.,CASSSQGVGNTIYF,TGTGCCAGCTCATCACAGGGGGTTGGAAACACCATATATTTT
TRBJ1-5,.,TRBV19,15,.,CASSIRVYSNQPQHF,TGTGCCAGTAGTATACGGGTCTATAGCAATCAGCCCCAGCATTTT
TRBJ2-3,TRBD2,TRBV2,17,.,CASSHFYMTSEADTQYF,TGTGCCAGCAGTCACTTCTACATGACTAGCGAAGCAGATACGCAGTATTTT
TRBJ1-1,.,TRBV5-1,16,many,CASSASPGAKNTEAFF,TGCGCCAGCAGCGCCTCTCCGGGGGCCAAGAACACTGAAGCTTTCTTT
TRBJ2-6,.,TRBV7-8,13,.,CASSFQGANVLTF,TGTGCCAGCAGCTTCCAAGGGGCCAACGTCCTGACTTTC
TRBJ2-5,TRBD2,TRBV30,18,.,CAWMVGLAGGPEQETQYF,TGTGCCTGGATGGTCGGACTAGCGGGAGGGCCGGAGCAAGAGACCCAGTACTTC
TRBJ1-1,TRBD1,TRBV9,14,few,CASSTTGGNTEAFF,TGTGCCAGCAGTACGACAGGGGGCAACACTGAAGCTTTCTTT
TRBJ2-5,.,TRBV10-3,17,.,CAISESKYERGGETQYF,TGTGCCATCAGTGAGTCGAAATATGAGAGGGGAGGAGAGACCCAGTACTTC
TRBJ1-2,.,TRBV21-1,14,.,CASSKVGTGDGYTF,TGTGCCAGCAGCAAAGTTGGGACAGGGGATGGCTACACCTTC
TRBJ1-2,.,TRBV7-3,16,.,CASSLVGSGPNYGYTF,TGTGCCAGCAGCTTAGTGGGGAGTGGACCTAACTATGGCTACACCTTC
TRBJ2-3,.,TRBV2,14,many,CASSFQPLADTQYF,TGTGCCAGCAGTTTTCAGCCCTTGGCAGATACGCAGTATTTT
TRBJ2-3,.,TRBV28,15,.,CASSDPRGARDTQYF,TGTGCCAGCAGTGACCCCCGGGGGGCGCGCGATACGCAGTATTTT
TRBJ2-1,.,TRBV5-1,13,.,CASSLTGVFGSFF,TGCGCCAGCAGCTTGACGGGAGTTTTCGGCTCGTTCTTC
TRBJ1-5,TRBD1,TRBV18,15,once,CASSPIAGGFQPQHF,TGTGCCAGCTCACCAATTGCAGGGGGCTTTCAGCCCCAGCATTTT
TRBJ2-7,.,TRBV29-1,14,once,CSVQAHPGSYEQYF,TGCAGCGTCCAGGCTCATCCTGGCTCCTACGAGCAGTACTTC
TRBJ1-2,.,TRBV9,13,once,CASSVDRAYGYTF,TGTGCCAGCAGCGTAGACAGGGCGTATGGCTACACCTTC
TRBJ1-2,.,TRBV29-1,16,many,CSVEDRGSGSNYGYTF,TGCAGCGTTGAAGATAGAGGGAGCGGCTCTAACTATGGCTACACCTTC
TRBJ1-1,.,TRBV30,12,.,CAWSQQGTEAFF,TGTGCCTGGAGTCAACAGGGCACTGAAGCTTTCTTT
TRBJ2-7,TRBD1,TRBV11-2,14,.,CASSSRTGIHEQYF,TGTGCCAGCAGCTCCCGGACAGGGATCCACGAGCAGTACTTC
TRBJ2-7,.,TRBV5-1,15,many,CASSLGPRTGYEQYF,TGCGCCAGCAGCTTGGGCCCTCGGACGGGCTACGAGCAGTACTTC
TRBJ2-1,.,TRBV28,14,once,CASSPPLGANEQFF,TGTGCCAGCAGTCCCCCCCTGGGGGCGAATGAGCAGTTCTTC
TRBJ2-1,TRBD2,TRBV9,16,.,CASSARAGVGNNEQFF,TGTGCCAGCAGCGCCCGAGCGGGAGTCGGGAACAATGAGCAGTTCTTC
TRBJ1-1,TRBD1,TRBV7-9,15,.,CASSKLTGIYTEAFF,TGTGCCAGCAGCAAACTGACAGGGATTTACACTGAAGCTTTCTTT
TRBJ2-4,.,TRBV6-6,15,.,CASSYSPAPRDIQYF,TGTGCCAGCAGTTACTCTCCGGCGCCCAGGGACATTCAGTACTTC
TRBJ2-1,TRBD2,TRBV7-6,16,.,CASSAGLGLAGNEQFF,TGTGCCAGCAGCGCGGGCTTGGGACTAGCGGGAAATGAGCAGTTCTTC
TRBJ2-3,TRBD2,TRBV7-9,15,.,CASSTTSGRGDTQYF,TGTGCCAGCAGCACGACTAGCGGGAGGGGGGATACGCAGTATTTT
TRBJ1-4,.,TRBV29-1,13,few,CSVEPRKGEKLFF,TGCAGCGTGGAACCTCGTAAGGGAGAAAAACTGTTTTTT
TRBJ2-3,.,TRBV29-1,12,few,CSVVHGDETQYF,TGCAGCGTGGTCCACGGGGACGAGACGCAGTATTTT